The 17 T cell receptor beta chains below all came from one sample that was sequenced in a study of cytomegalovirus exposure and HLA in healthy donors. The PCR made use of 60 Vbeta and 13 Jbeta primers. Data came from immunoSEQ multiplex PCR; TCRdb stores just in-frame clones and leaves some out. The sample carries approximately 170,000 clones, over 65% recorded once. The source material was PBMCs. Receptors originate from a female donor in good health and CMV-seronegative.

This clone came up a few times. This sequence joins TRBV7-2 and TRBJ2-4; weak D call: TRBD2 (6 bases). The CDR3 consists of 17 residues. The V gene lost 3 bases and the J gene lost 0 bases, with 15 bases spanning the gap. Germline values: CDR1 SGHTA, CDR2 FQGNSA. The CDR3 nucleotides read TGTGCCAGCAGCTTGATGGGTCGCGGGGTAGCCAAAAACATTCAGTACTTC. It yields the protein CASSLMGRGVAKNIQYF.

The gene calls are TRBV28 and TRBJ2-2; 8 bases agree with TRBD1. The CDR3 is made up of 15 amino acids. V shed 8 bases, J shed 4 bases, and the junction held 9 bases outside the gene matches. CDR1 is MDHEN and CDR2 is SYDVKM in the germline V gene. CDR3 bases: TGTGCCAGCGGGGACAGGACCCCGGGCACCGGGGAGCTGTTTTTT. As protein: CASGDRTPGTGELFF.

This clone was detected a few times. The V call is TRBV2, the J call TRBJ1-3; D ambiguous. The CDR3 contains 13 residues. Germline loops: CDR1 SNHLY, CDR2 FYNNEI. V lost 5 bases to trimming and J lost 1 base, with 6 bases between them. The CDR3 bases are TGTGCCAGCAGTTATAGTTCTGGAAACACCATATATTTT. This translates into CASSYSSGNTIYF.

The chain links TRBV6-6 to TRBJ2-7; possible D gene TRBD1, 5 bases. V lost 4 bases, J lost 9 bases, and 22 bases lay in between. CDR1 is MNHNY, CDR2 SVGAGI, per germline (reference sequence). The CDR3 runs 15 residues. In nucleotides, the CDR3 is TGTGCCAGCAGTTTACCGCCAGGGCAGTTTAGAGGGCAGTACTTC. This codes for CASSLPPGQFRGQYF.

This chain connects TRBV7-6 to TRBJ2-7, with D perhaps matching TRBD1 (6 bases). V was pared by 2 bases and J by 3 bases, with 14 bases between. CDR3 length equals 15 residues. Germline V gene lookup returns CDR1 SGHVS and CDR2 FNYEAQ. CDR3 bases: TGTGCCAGCAGCTTACAGGCAGGGGTGGACTACGAGCAGTACTTC. It translates to CASSLQAGVDYEQYF.

The chain carries TRBV19 and TRBJ1-5; the match to TRBD1 covers 11 bases. The trim removed 2 bases at V and 5 bases at J, leaving 8 bases unmatched. CDR3 length: 17 amino acids. CDR1 LNHDA and CDR2 SQIVND come from the germline V gene (reference sequence). The CDR3 here is CASSISRTGGGDQPQHF. CDR3 nucleotide sequence: TGTGCCAGTAGTATATCGAGGACAGGGGGCGGAGATCAGCCCCAGCATTTT.

This chain connects TRBV15 to TRBJ1-4; D is unclear. V was pared by 3 bases and J by 0 bases, with 8 bases between. Germline lookup yields CDR1 LNHNV and CDR2 YYDKDF (reference sequence). The CDR3 length is 15 residues. The CDR3 nucleotides read TGTGCCACCAGCAGCGGAGGACCAACTAATGAAAAACTGTTTTTT. Translating it yields CATSSGGPTNEKLFF.

This clone was picked up one time. The J gene is TRBJ2-5, the V gene TRBV29-1; D may be TRBD2 (6 bases). With 6 bases removed from V and 5 bases from J, the gap between germline ends came to 16 bases. The CDR3 sequence is 13 residues long. Germline assignment: CDR1 SQVTM and CDR2 ANQGSEA. The CDR3 DNA reads as TGCAGCGTGGTGGGAGGCGTGAGGGAGACCCAGTACTTC. It encodes CSVVGGVRETQYF.

The chain carries TRBV9 and TRBJ2-7, with TRBD2 identical over 9 bases. V dropped 0 bases and J dropped 5; count of bases not matched to a gene: 15. This CDR3 has 18 amino acids. Per germline, CDR1 SGDLS and CDR2 YYNGEE. The DNA for the CDR3 is TGTGCCAGCAGCGTAGCCGACCTGCTAGCGGGGCATGGGGACGAGCAGTACTTC. Its translation: CASSVADLLAGHGDEQYF. The whole variable domain, remainder taken from reference TRBV9 and TRBJ2-7, is DSGVTQTPKHLITATGQRVTLRCSPRSGDLSVYWYQQSLDQGLQFLIQYYNGEERAKGNILERFSAQQFPDLHSELNLSSLELGDSALYFCASSVADLLAGHGDEQYFGPGTRLTVT.

The chain has TRBV5-4 and TRBJ2-3, with TRBD2 matching over 9 bases. CDR3 size: 17 residues. Trimming cost V 4 bases and J 4 bases; bases outside gene matches: 13. CDR1 is SGHNT and CDR2 is YYREEE in the germline V gene (reference sequence). CDR3 residues: CASSLPWGGRVPDTQYF. The CDR3 DNA is TGTGCCAGCAGCCTACCTTGGGGCGGGAGGGTCCCAGATACGCAGTATTTT.

This clone came up a few times. V is TRBV23-1 and J is TRBJ1-1; D call uncertain. TRBV23-1 is classed as an ORF, of uncertain function. V lost 9 bases to trimming and J lost 3 bases, with 26 bases between them. This CDR3 spans 17 amino acids. CDR3 DNA: TGCGCCAGTCATGATTCTCGAGGAGGCTTGAGACACACTGAAGCTTTCTTT. This encodes CASHDSRGGLRHTEAFF.

This clone has just one count. This rearrangement joins TRBV27 to TRBJ1-1; D gene ambiguous. The CDR3 is 13 amino acids. The germline V gene encodes CDR1 MNHEY and CDR2 SMNVEV (reference sequence). V was cut by 0 bases and J by 3 bases, with 5 bases left in between. The CDR3 DNA follows: TGTGCCAGCAGTTTATCGGCAGACACTGAAGCTTTCTTT. Its protein product is CASSLSADTEAFF.

The chain has TRBV6-5 and TRBJ1-2; TRBD1 matches 8 bases. Per the germline V gene, CDR1 is MNHEY and CDR2 is SVGAGI. This CDR3 spans 14 amino acids. V lost 7 bases, J lost 8 bases, and 12 bases stayed unmatched. CDR3 coding DNA: TGTGCCAGCACCACAGGGGGTCAAATCCGGGGCTACACCTTC. As protein: CASTTGGQIRGYTF.

This clone has just a few counts. The chain joins TRBV6-1 to TRBJ2-4; 8 bases agree with TRBD2. The germline V gene encodes CDR1 MNHNS and CDR2 SASEGT. This CDR3 has 14 residues. V lost 2 bases to trimming and J lost 7 bases; unmatched junction nucleotides: 4. CDR3 sequence (DNA): TGTGCCAGCAGTGAACTGGCGGGAGGTAACATTCAGTACTTC. As protein: CASSELAGGNIQYF.

A few counts support this clone. The chain has TRBV2 and TRBJ2-7; D is possibly TRBD1 (5 bases). The CDR3 length is 12 residues. V shed 0 bases and J shed 7 bases, with 7 bases lying between them. Germline lookup yields CDR1 SNHLY and CDR2 FYNNEI. The CDR3 region has the DNA TGTGCCAGCAGTGAAGCGGGGCGGGAGCAGTACTTC. This codes for CASSEAGREQYF. The entire variable domain, with the rest obtained from reference TRBV2 and TRBJ2-7, is as follows: EPEVTQTPSHQVTQMGQEVILRCVPISNHLYFYWYRQILGQKVEFLVSFYNNEISEKSEIFDDQFSVERPDGSNFTLKIRSTKLEDSAMYFCASSEAGREQYFGPGTRLTVT.

This clone was detected only a few times. Different DNA sequences within this sample yield the same CDR3. The rearrangement links TRBV28 to TRBJ2-2; a weak D match, TRBD1 (5 bases). This CDR3 has 15 amino acids. In germline, CDR1 is MDHEN, CDR2 SYDVKM. V lost 5 bases to trimming and J lost 2 bases, with 12 bases between them. CDR3 nucleotide sequence: TGTGCCAGCAGTCCTGGTGGGGCAAACACCGGGGAGCTGTTTTTT. Protein product: CASSPGGANTGELFF.

This clone has more than one count but fewer than ten. This rearrangement joins TRBV4-1 to TRBJ2-7; 11 bases line up with TRBD1. The CDR3 runs to 16 residues. Trimming took 3 bases from V and 4 from J; bases not matched to a gene: 8. In germline, CDR1 is MGHRA, CDR2 YSYEKL. The CDR3 spells CASSQVPGQGAYEQYF. The CDR3 DNA follows: TGCGCCAGCAGCCAGGTTCCAGGACAGGGGGCGTACGAGCAGTACTTC.